Listed below are T cell receptor beta chains from one sample, sequenced in a study of blood T cell repertoires in COVID-19. Clones were sequenced by immunoSEQ multiplex PCR, and TCRdb holds only the in-frame ones, with some missing. The table shows fewer than 200,000 clones, with around 83% occurring only once. The specimen sequenced was peripheral blood. The receptor set was obtained from a woman aged 65 to 85 with COVID-19, enrolled during active disease. The CDR3 runs from the conserved cysteine through the conserved F or W. The D gene is left open where the match is weak. Clone size appears in some rows only: once, few, many, or a class for an expanded clone.

>NA|TRBD2|TRBV6-2/TRBV6-3|TRBJ2-5
CASSYAQTSGRDGTQYF
TGTGCCAGCAGTTACGCCCAGACTAGCGGGAGGGATGGGACCCAGTACTTC
>NA|TRBD2|TRBV6-2/TRBV6-3|TRBJ2-2
CASSYGTSGMNTGELFF
TGTGCCAGCAGTTACGGGACTAGCGGGATGAACACCGGGGAGCTGTTTTTT
>NA|NA|TRBV2|TRBJ2-3
CASNAGNTDTQYF
TGTGCCAGCAACGCAGGGAACACAGATACGCAGTATTTT
>NA|TRBD2|TRBV7-2|TRBJ2-2
CASTMTSGFITGELFF
TGTGCCAGCACCATGACTAGCGGCTTTATAACCGGGGAGCTGTTTTTT
>NA|NA|TRBV12-3/TRBV12-4|TRBJ1-1
CASRRIDRTEAFF
TGTGCCAGCCGTCGAATTGACAGGACTGAAGCTTTCTTT
>NA|NA|TRBV6-1|TRBJ1-4
CASSERGQGFGEKLFF
TGTGCCAGCAGTGAACGCGGTCAGGGGTTCGGTGAAAAACTGTTTTTT
>NA|TRBD1|TRBV6-6|TRBJ1-2
CASSYSAGTANYGYTF
TGTGCCAGCAGTTACTCGGCCGGGACAGCTAACTATGGCTACACCTTC
>NA|NA|TRBV5-1|TRBJ2-7
CASSYSGESYEQYF
TGCGCCAGCAGCTACTCAGGGGAGTCCTACGAGCAGTACTTC
>NA|NA|TRBV7-9|TRBJ1-1
CASSLDRLNTEAFF
TGTGCCAGCAGCTTAGACAGGTTGAACACTGAAGCTTTCTTT
>few|TRBD1|TRBV3-1/TRBV3-2|TRBJ2-5
CASSQDRGTGGETQYF
TGTGCCAGCAGCCAAGATCGCGGGACAGGGGGGGAGACCCAGTACTTC
>once|NA|TRBV4-1|TRBJ2-2
CASSQVGNTGPGELFF
TGCGCCAGCAGCCAAGTAGGGAACACAGGCCCCGGGGAGCTGTTTTTT
>NA|NA|TRBV15|TRBJ2-1
CATSRDRQDPYNEQFF
TGTGCCACCAGCAGAGATCGACAGGACCCCTACAATGAGCAGTTCTTC
>NA|TRBD1|TRBV5-1|TRBJ2-5
CASSWNTGGLETQYF
TGCGCCAGCAGCTGGAATACAGGGGGCCTGGAGACCCAGTACTTC
>NA|NA|TRBV18|TRBJ1-5
CASSPDAGVRQPQHF
TGTGCCAGCTCACCAGATGCAGGGGTGAGGCAGCCCCAGCATTTT
>once|NA|TRBV3-1/TRBV3-2|TRBJ1-2
CASSQEQGFYGYTF
TGTGCCAGCAGCCAAGAGCAGGGATTCTATGGCTACACCTTC
>NA|NA|TRBV2|TRBJ1-1
CASSSEMNTEAFF
TGTGCCAGCAGCAGCGAGATGAACACTGAAGCTTTCTTT
>few|NA|TRBV7-2|TRBJ2-2
CASSLTMGELFF
TGTGCCAGCAGCTTAACTATGGGGGAGCTGTTTTTT
>NA|TRBD2|TRBV6-5|TRBJ2-7
CASRRLAGDEQYF
TGTGCCAGCAGGCGACTAGCGGGAGACGAGCAGTACTTC
>once|NA|TRBV7-9|TRBJ2-1
CASSPEARRGEQFF
TGTGCCAGCAGCCCGGAGGCCCGCCGAGGCGAGCAGTTCTTC
>NA|TRBD1|TRBV6-2/TRBV6-3|TRBJ2-3
CASSPGQGKTDTQYF
TGTGCCAGCAGCCCGGGACAGGGTAAAACAGATACGCAGTATTTT
>NA|NA|TRBV7-9|TRBJ1-5
CASEADFNQPQHF
TGTGCCAGCGAGGCAGACTTCAATCAGCCCCAGCATTTT
>NA|TRBD1|TRBV7-9|TRBJ1-1
CASSRDRGDTEAFF
TGTGCCAGCAGCCGGGACAGGGGTGACACTGAAGCTTTCTTT
>NA|TRBD2|TRBV9|TRBJ2-1
CASSASGSPYNEQFF
TGTGCCAGCAGCGCTAGCGGGAGCCCCTACAATGAGCAGTTCTTC
>NA|NA|TRBV5-1|TRBJ1-2
CASSLAAAGGGYTF
TGCGCCAGCAGCTTGGCCGCTGCAGGAGGTGGCTACACCTTC
>NA|NA|TRBV19|TRBJ2-1
CASSTFLGGNEQFF
TGTGCCAGTAGTACTTTTCTAGGGGGCAATGAGCAGTTCTTC
>few|TRBD1|TRBV4-2|TRBJ2-7
CASSQSRTGGAEQYF
TGTGCCAGCAGCCAGAGTCGGACAGGGGGCGCTGAGCAGTACTTC
>NA|TRBD1|TRBV19|TRBJ1-6
CASKGQGDSPLHF
TGTGCCAGTAAGGGACAGGGTGATTCACCCCTCCACTTT
>NA|NA|TRBV5-1|TRBJ2-5
CASSLRQETQYF
TGCGCCAGCAGCTTGCGCCAAGAGACCCAGTACTTC
>few|NA|TRBV20-1|TRBJ2-1
CSARGDNEQFF
TGCAGTGCTAGGGGAGACAATGAGCAGTTCTTC
>few|TRBD1|TRBV19|TRBJ1-6
CASSTRQGRNSPLHF
TGTGCCAGTAGTACCCGACAGGGAAGGAATTCACCCCTCCACTTT
>NA|TRBD1|TRBV11-3|TRBJ2-1
CASSLDDREEQFF
TGTGCCAGCAGCTTAGACGACAGGGAGGAGCAGTTCTTC
>NA|NA|TRBV28|TRBJ1-2
CASSRQVLANYGYTF
TGTGCCAGCAGTAGACAGGTTTTAGCTAACTATGGCTACACCTTC
>NA|TRBD2|TRBV5-6|TRBJ2-3
CASSLGGLALTDTQYF
TGTGCCAGCAGCTTGGGAGGACTAGCTCTGACAGATACGCAGTATTTT
>NA|NA|TRBV19|TRBJ1-5
CASSMVQIWQPQHF
TGTGCCAGTAGTATGGTTCAGATATGGCAGCCCCAGCATTTT
>NA|TRBD2|TRBV5-1|TRBJ2-1
CASSFIAGALNNEQFF
TGCGCCAGCAGCTTTATAGCGGGAGCCCTCAACAATGAGCAGTTCTTC
>NA|TRBD1|TRBV29-1|TRBJ2-7
CSAGQGLGEQYF
TGCAGCGCTGGACAGGGCTTAGGCGAGCAGTACTTC
>once|TRBD2|TRBV28|TRBJ2-1
CASRPGLAGPFPKFF
TGTGCCAGCAGACCGGGACTAGCGGGCCCGTTTCCCAAGTTCTTC
>NA|NA|TRBV28|TRBJ1-5
CASTQGFQPQHF
TGTGCCAGTACACAGGGATTCCAGCCCCAGCATTTT
>NA|TRBD2|TRBV2|TRBJ2-7
CAISRVIGTSPYEQYF
TGTGCCATAAGCAGGGTTATAGGGACTAGTCCCTACGAGCAGTACTTC
>NA|NA|TRBV28|TRBJ2-7
CASRQGIYEQYF
TGTGCCAGCAGACAGGGTATCTACGAGCAGTACTTC